What follows are 10 T cell receptor beta chains derived from one specimen sequenced in a study of blood T cell repertoires in COVID-19. Clones were sequenced by immunoSEQ multiplex PCR, and TCRdb holds only the in-frame ones, with some missing. The table records 180,000 or so clones, around 85% of them present only once. The sequencing sample was made of peripheral blood. These receptor sequences come from a man in his fifties or sixties who had recovered from COVID-19.

The rearrangement links TRBV19 to TRBJ1-1, with TRBD1 matching over 7 bases. CDR1 is LNHDA and CDR2 is SQIVND in the germline V gene (reference sequence). The CDR3 extends over 15 amino acids. J was trimmed by 3 bases and V by 5 bases; bases with no gene match: 9. The CDR3 is CASSPTTGPHTEAFF. CDR3 sequence (DNA): TGTGCCAGTAGTCCCACGACAGGGCCCCACACTGAAGCTTTCTTT. The full variable domain, its missing parts supplied by reference TRBV19 and TRBJ1-1, is DGGITQSPKYLFRKEGQNVTLSCEQNLNHDAMYWYRQDPGQGLRLIYYSQIVNDFQKGDIAEGYSVSREKKESFPLTVTSAQKNPTAFYLCASSPTTGPHTEAFFGQGTRLTVV.

This chain joins TRBV7-3 and TRBJ2-7; D unresolved. The V end lost 5 bases, the J end lost 3 bases, and 11 bases lay between the germline ends. This CDR3 region has 13 residues. CDR1 and CDR2 from the germline V gene are SGHTA and FQGTGA. DNA of the CDR3: TGTGCCAGCAGCCCGGAGAATCACTACGAGCAGTACTTC. As protein: CASSPENHYEQYF.

The V and J genes are TRBV5-8 and TRBJ2-2; the D gene is possibly TRBD1 (5 bases). From germline, CDR1 is SGHTS and CDR2 YDEGEE. CDR3 size: 13 residues. The V end was cut by 7 bases, the J end by 8 bases, with 15 bases between. The chain's CDR3 is CASPPWGRGELFF. CDR3 sequence (DNA): TGTGCCAGCCCCCCCTGGGGCAGGGGGGAGCTGTTTTTT.

This chain links TRBV7-2 with TRBJ1-2; D gene unclear. Germline V gives CDR1 SGHTA, CDR2 FQGNSA. The length of the CDR3 is 13 residues. Trimming stripped 5 bases from V and 8 bases from J, with 15 bases between. Written as DNA, the CDR3 is TGTGCCAGCAGCCCGGGAGCGAGGGAAGGCTACACCTTC. Amino acid sequence: CASSPGAREGYTF.

This chain connects TRBV30 to TRBJ1-5; D unclear. This CDR3 is 16 amino acids long. The germline V and J ends were trimmed by 0 bases and 2 bases, with 14 bases remaining between them. Per germline, CDR1 GTSNPN and CDR2 SVGIG (reference sequence). In DNA, the CDR3 is TGTGCCTGGAGTGTAAAGGCGGGCTTCGGCAATCAGCCCCAGCATTTT. Translating gives CAWSVKAGFGNQPQHF. Together with reference TRBV30 and TRBJ1-5, the CDR3 gives the full variable domain: SQTIHQWPATLVQPVGSPLSLECTVEGTSNPNLYWYRQAAGRGLQLLFYSVGIGQISSEVPQNLSASRPQDRQFILSSKKLLLSDSGFYLCAWSVKAGFGNQPQHFGDGTRLSIL.

This clone was found a few times. The chain carries TRBV11-2 and TRBJ2-7; TRBD1 aligns across 9 bases. Germline values: CDR1 SGHAT, CDR2 FQNNGV. The V segment lost 1 base and the J segment 6 bases; nucleotides outside the gene matches: 7. This CDR3 contains 15 residues. CDR3: CASSLVQGAFGEQYF. The CDR3 region has the DNA TGTGCCAGCAGCTTAGTACAGGGGGCGTTCGGCGAGCAGTACTTC.

This clone has just one count. This chain connects TRBV29-1 to TRBJ2-2, with 7 positions matching TRBD1. Germline V gene data show CDR1 as SQVTM and CDR2 as ANQGSEA. V dropped 7 bases and J dropped 0; count of bases not matched to a gene: 5. The CDR3 contains 14 residues. The CDR3 loop is CSAGTDTNTGELFF. Here the CDR3 DNA reads TGCAGCGCCGGGACAGACACGAACACCGGGGAGCTGTTTTTT.

This clone was seen a few times. The gene calls are TRBV19 and TRBJ2-5; 9 bases line up with TRBD1. J gave up 0 bases and V 1 base, and 6 bases lay outside the gene matches. The CDR3 spans 17 residues. Germline values: CDR1 LNHDA, CDR2 SQIVND (reference sequence). The chain's CDR3 is CASSIGTGEGDQETQYF. The CDR3 DNA is TGTGCCAGTAGTATAGGGACAGGGGAAGGGGACCAAGAGACCCAGTACTTC.

The chain employs TRBV2 and TRBJ2-5, with TRBD2 matching 13 bases. Unmatched junction bases numbered 10, after V lost 5 bases and J lost 4 bases. This CDR3 is 17 amino acids long. Looked up from germline, CDR1 is SNHLY and CDR2 is FYNNEI. The CDR3 is CASSWTSGGALGETQYF. Here the CDR3 DNA reads TGTGCCAGCAGTTGGACTAGCGGGGGAGCTCTTGGAGAGACCCAGTACTTC.

This clone was counted once. The chain is built from TRBV2 and TRBJ2-2; 9 bases align to TRBD1. V lost 7 bases and J lost 7; bases outside the gene matches: 10. Germline CDR1 and CDR2: SNHLY and FYNNEI. The CDR3 extends over 15 amino acids. The CDR3 reads CASTGTGRIGGELFF. As DNA, the CDR3 is TGTGCCAGCACCGGGACAGGGAGGATAGGCGGGGAGCTGTTTTTT. The full variable domain, its missing parts supplied by reference TRBV2 and TRBJ2-2, is EPEVTQTPSHQVTQMGQEVILRCVPISNHLYFYWYRQILGQKVEFLVSFYNNEISEKSEIFDDQFSVERPDGSNFTLKIRSTKLEDSAMYFCASTGTGRIGGELFFGEGSRLTVL.